This T cell receptor (beta chain) appears in the sequencing data of a study of cytomegalovirus exposure and HLA in healthy donors. As for the study in general: Out of about 410 genotyped donors, around 80% belonged to the Caucasian-associated ancestry cluster. Overall study results and limits: Later work associated approximately 17,000 TCR beta sequences with HLA alleles at 0.05 false discovery rate. A missense DCLRE1C variant was associated with V- and J-gene trimming of TCR beta chains in a later analysis, and an independent cohort replicated the association.

As to this clone: Its cognate antigen is unknown.

Looked up from germline, CDR1 is SGHTA and CDR2 is FQGNSA. The CDR3 has 15 amino acids. The V end was cut by 1 base, the J end by 9 bases, with 18 bases between. It was with 60 Vbeta and 13 Jbeta primers that the PCR ran. Profiling relied on immunoSEQ multiplex PCR, and the TCRdb table lists in-frame clones only, not all of them. The sample shows roughly 130,000 clones, 79% of them seen only once. The V and J genes are TRBV7-2 and TRBJ2-5; tentatively, D is TRBD1 (7 bases). The TCR was taken from a man younger than 30 in good health and CMV-seronegative. Material: PBMCs. The CDR3 sequence: CASSLEGGVGQAQYF. The CDR3, as DNA: TGTGCCAGCAGCTTAGAGGGGGGCGTTGGACAGGCCCAGTACTTC.